This entry features one TCR beta chain sequence. Its antigen remains unknown. Patients with alopecia areata provided lesional scalp punch biopsies as well as peripheral blood. Sorted populations comprised CD4+ and CD8+ T cells obtained from PBMCs. This entry comes from a study of CD8+ T cells in alopecia areata. Study-wide background: Tofacitinib therapy took 6 to 18 months; 6 months off drug came after. Broader study findings: Lesional scalp, especially alopecia totalis/universalis, showed higher clonality than normal scalp.

The CDR3 has 11 amino acids. Trimming removed 2 bases from V and 0 bases from J, with 0 bases in between. Germline V CDR1 and CDR2: GTSNPN, SVGIG (reference sequence). As the sequencing template, cDNA was produced by extracting RNA and reverse transcribing it. Sequencing used immunoSEQ multiplex PCR; TCRdb keeps in-frame clones, though not all of them. Counted here are fewer than 200,000 clones, about 67% occurring once; the ten biggest clones make up about an eighth. The sample was CD8+ T cells sorted from blood, taken at week 0. This receptor was identified in a human donor with alopecia areata. This chain uses TRBV30 with TRBJ2-3; D gene unclear. The CDR3 loop reads CAWSSTDTQYF. The CDR3 region has the DNA TGTGCCTGGAGTAGCACAGATACGCAGTATTTT. The full variable domain, rest sourced from reference TRBV30 and TRBJ2-3, is SQTIHQWPATLVQPVGSPLSLECTVEGTSNPNLYWYRQAAGRGLQLLFYSVGIGQISSEVPQNLSASRPQDRQFILSSKKLLLSDSGFYLCAWSSTDTQYFGPGTRLTVL.